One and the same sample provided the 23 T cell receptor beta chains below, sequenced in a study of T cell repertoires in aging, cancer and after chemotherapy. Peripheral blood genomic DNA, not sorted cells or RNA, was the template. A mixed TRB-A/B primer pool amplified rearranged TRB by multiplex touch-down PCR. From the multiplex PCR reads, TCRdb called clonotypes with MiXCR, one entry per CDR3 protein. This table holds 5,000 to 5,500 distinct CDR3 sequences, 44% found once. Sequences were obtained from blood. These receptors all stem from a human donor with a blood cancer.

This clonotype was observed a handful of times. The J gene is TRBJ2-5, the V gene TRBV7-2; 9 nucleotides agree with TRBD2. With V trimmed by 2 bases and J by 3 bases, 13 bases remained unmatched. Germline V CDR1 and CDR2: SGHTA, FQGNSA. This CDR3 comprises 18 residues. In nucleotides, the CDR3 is TGTGCCAGCAGCTTAAGGTGGGGTAGCGGGAGAGTAGAAGAGACCCAGTACTTC. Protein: CASSLRWGSGRVEETQYF.

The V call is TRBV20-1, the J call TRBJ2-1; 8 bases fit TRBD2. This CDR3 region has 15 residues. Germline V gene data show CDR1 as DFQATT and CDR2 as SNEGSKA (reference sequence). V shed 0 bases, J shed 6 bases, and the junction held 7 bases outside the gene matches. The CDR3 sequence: CSARESGREVNEQFF. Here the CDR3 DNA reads TGCAGTGCTAGAGAGTCGGGGCGGGAGGTCAATGAGCAGTTCTTC.

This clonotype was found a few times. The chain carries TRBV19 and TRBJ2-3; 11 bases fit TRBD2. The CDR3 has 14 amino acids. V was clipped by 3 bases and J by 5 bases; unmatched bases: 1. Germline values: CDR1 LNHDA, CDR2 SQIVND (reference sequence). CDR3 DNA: TGTGCCAGTAGTATCGGGACTAGCGGAGATACGCAGTATTTT. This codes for CASSIGTSGDTQYF.

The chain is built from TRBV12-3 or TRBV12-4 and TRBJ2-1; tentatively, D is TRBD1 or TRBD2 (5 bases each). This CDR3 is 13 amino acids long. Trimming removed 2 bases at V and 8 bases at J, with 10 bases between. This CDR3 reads CASSLMLGDEQFF. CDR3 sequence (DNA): TGTGCCAGCAGTTTAATGTTGGGGGATGAGCAGTTCTTC.

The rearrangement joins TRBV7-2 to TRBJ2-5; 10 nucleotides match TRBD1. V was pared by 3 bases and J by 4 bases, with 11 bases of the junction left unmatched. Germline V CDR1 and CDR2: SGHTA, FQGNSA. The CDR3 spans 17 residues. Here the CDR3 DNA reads TGTGCCAGCAGCTTCAACCCCGGGACAGGGGCGACAGAGACCCAGTACTTC. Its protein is CASSFNPGTGATETQYF.

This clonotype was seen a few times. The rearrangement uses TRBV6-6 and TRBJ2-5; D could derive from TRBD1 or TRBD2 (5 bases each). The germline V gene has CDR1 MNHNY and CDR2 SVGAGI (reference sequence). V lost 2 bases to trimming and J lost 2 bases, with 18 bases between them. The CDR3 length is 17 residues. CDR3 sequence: CASSYRRVRGAQETQYF. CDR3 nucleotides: TGTGCCAGCAGTTACAGAAGGGTGAGAGGGGCTCAAGAGACCCAGTACTTC.

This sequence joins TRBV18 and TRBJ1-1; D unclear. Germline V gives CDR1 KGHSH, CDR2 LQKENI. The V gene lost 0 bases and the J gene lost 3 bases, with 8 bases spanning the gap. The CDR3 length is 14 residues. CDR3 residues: CASSPPLGYTEAFF. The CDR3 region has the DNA TGTGCCAGCTCACCACCGTTGGGGTACACTGAAGCTTTCTTT.

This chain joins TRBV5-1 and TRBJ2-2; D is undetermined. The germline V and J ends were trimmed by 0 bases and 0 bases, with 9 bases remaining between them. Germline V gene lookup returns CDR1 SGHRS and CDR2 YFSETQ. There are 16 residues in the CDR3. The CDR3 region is CASSLGHATNTGELFF. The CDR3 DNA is TGCGCCAGCAGCTTGGGCCACGCAACGAACACCGGGGAGCTGTTTTTT.

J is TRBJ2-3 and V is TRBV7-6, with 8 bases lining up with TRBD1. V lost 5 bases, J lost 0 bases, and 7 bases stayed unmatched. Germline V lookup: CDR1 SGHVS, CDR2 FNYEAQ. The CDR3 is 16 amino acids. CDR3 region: CASSTWGQASTDTQYF. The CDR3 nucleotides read TGTGCCAGCAGCACCTGGGGACAGGCGAGCACAGATACGCAGTATTTT.

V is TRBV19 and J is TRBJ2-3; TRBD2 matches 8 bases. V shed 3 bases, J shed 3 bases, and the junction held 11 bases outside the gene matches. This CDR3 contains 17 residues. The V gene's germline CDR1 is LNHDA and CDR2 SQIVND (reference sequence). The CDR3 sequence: CASSISLPGGQTDTQYF. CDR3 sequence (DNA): TGTGCCAGTAGTATTTCCCTCCCGGGAGGGCAGACAGATACGCAGTATTTT.

Written as DNA, the CDR3 is TGTGCCACAGGGGTCTATGGGGCTGGTGGCTACACCTTC. Residues: CATGVYGAGGYTF. The chain recombines TRBV5-4 with TRBJ1-2; D is possibly TRBD1 (6 bases). The CDR3 consists of 13 residues. The ends were cut back, 9 bases at V and 7 bases at J, with 19 bases in the middle. The germline V gene encodes CDR1 SGHNT and CDR2 YYREEE (reference sequence). The full variable domain, its missing parts supplied by reference TRBV5-4 and TRBJ1-2, is ETGVTQSPTHLIKTRGQQVTLRCSSQSGHNTVSWYQQALGQGPQFIFQYYREEENGRGNFPPRFSGLQFPNYSSELNVNALELDDSALYLCATGVYGAGGYTFGSGTRLTVV.

CDR3 protein: CAWSTRTGNYGYTF. The CDR3 bases are TGTGCCTGGAGTACACGGACAGGGAACTATGGCTACACCTTC. The chain recombines TRBV30 with TRBJ1-2, with 8 nucleotides matching TRBD1. The junction had 4 bases not matched to a gene; V was cut back by 2 bases and J by 2 bases. Germline CDR1 reads GTSNPN; CDR2 reads SVGIG (reference sequence). The CDR3 is 14 amino acids.

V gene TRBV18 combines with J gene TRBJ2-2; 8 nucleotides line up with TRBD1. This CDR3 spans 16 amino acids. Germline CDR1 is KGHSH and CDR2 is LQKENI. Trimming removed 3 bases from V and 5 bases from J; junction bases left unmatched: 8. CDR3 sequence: CASSPQGAAGTGELFF. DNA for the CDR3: TGTGCCAGCTCACCTCAGGGGGCTGCGGGGACCGGGGAGCTGTTTTTT. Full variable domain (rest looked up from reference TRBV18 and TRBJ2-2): NAGVMQNPRHLVRRRGQEARLRCSPMKGHSHVYWYRQLPEEGLKFMVYLQKENIIDESGMPKERFSAEFPKEGPSILRIQQVVRGDSAAYFCASSPQGAAGTGELFFGEGSRLTVL.

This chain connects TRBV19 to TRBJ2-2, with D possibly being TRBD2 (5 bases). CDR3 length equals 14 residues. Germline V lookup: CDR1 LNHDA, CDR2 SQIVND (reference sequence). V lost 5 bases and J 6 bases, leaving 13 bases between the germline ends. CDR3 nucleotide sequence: TGTGCCAGTAGTCTGTACAAGGAGGCCGGGGAGCTGTTTTTT. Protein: CASSLYKEAGELFF.

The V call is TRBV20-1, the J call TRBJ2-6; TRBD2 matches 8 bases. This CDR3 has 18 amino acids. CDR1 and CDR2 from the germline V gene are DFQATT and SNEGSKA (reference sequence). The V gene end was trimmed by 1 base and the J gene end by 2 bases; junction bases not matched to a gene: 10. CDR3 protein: CSARAYGGGKAGANVLTF. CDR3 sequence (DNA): TGCAGTGCTAGAGCGTACGGGGGGGGAAAAGCTGGGGCCAACGTCCTGACTTTC.

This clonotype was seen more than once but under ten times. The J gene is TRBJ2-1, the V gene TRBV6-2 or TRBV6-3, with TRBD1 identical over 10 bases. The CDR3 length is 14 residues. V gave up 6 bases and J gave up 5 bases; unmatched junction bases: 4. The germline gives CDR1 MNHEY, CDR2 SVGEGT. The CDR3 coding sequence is TGTGCCAGCAGGACAGGGGGCAGTAACAATGAGCAGTTCTTC. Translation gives CASRTGGSNNEQFF.

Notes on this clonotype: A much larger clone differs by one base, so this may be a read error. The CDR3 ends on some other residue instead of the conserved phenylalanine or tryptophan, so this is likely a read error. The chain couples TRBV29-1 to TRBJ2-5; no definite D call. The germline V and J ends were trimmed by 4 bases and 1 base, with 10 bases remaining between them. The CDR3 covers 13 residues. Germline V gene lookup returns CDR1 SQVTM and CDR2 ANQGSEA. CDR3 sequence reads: CSVANRRQETQYI. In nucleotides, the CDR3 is TGCAGCGTTGCTAACAGACGCCAAGAGACCCAGTACATC.

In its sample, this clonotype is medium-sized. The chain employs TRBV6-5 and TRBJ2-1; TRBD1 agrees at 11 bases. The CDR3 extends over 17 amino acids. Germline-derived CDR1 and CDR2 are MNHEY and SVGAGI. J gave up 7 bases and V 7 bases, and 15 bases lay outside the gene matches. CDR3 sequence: CASTYLSGQGARNEQFF. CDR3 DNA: TGTGCCAGCACCTACCTCTCCGGACAGGGGGCTCGGAATGAGCAGTTCTTC.

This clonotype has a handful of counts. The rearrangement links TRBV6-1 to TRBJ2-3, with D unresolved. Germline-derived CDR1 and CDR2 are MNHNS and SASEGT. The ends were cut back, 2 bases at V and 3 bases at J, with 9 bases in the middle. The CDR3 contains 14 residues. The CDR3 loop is CASSESGWTDTQYF. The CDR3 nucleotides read TGTGCCAGCAGTGAATCCGGTTGGACAGATACGCAGTATTTT.

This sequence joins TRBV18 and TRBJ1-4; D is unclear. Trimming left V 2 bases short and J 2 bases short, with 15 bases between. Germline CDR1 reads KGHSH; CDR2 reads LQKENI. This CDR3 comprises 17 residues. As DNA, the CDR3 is TGTGCCAGCTCACCAGCTCAGTCTGTTGCGACTAATGAAAAACTGTTTTTT. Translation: CASSPAQSVATNEKLFF.

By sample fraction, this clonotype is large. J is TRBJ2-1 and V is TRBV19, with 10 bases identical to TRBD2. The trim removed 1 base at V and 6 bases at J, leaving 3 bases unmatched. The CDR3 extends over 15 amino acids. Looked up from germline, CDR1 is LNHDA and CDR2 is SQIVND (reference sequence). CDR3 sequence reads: CASSIALAGSNEQFF. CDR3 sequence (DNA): TGTGCCAGTAGTATAGCACTAGCGGGAAGCAATGAGCAGTTCTTC.

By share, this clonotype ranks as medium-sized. CDR3 in amino acids: CASSYSGQFYGYTF. CDR3 DNA: TGTGCCAGCAGTTACTCCGGACAGTTCTATGGCTACACCTTC. The genes are TRBV6-5 and TRBJ1-2; D may be TRBD1 (6 bases). The CDR3 extends over 14 amino acids. Trimming pared 0 bases from V and 4 bases from J, leaving 9 bases between. The germline CDR1 and CDR2 sequences are MNHEY and SVGAGI.

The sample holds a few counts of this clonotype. CDR3 loop: CASIPGANTGELFF. CDR3 nucleotide sequence: TGTGCCAGTATCCCAGGGGCTAACACCGGGGAGCTGTTTTTT. The V and J genes are TRBV19 and TRBJ2-2, with a tentative D call TRBD1 (6 bases). This CDR3 is 14 amino acids long. Germline V gene lookup returns CDR1 LNHDA and CDR2 SQIVND (reference sequence). Trimming cost V 7 bases and J 2 bases, with 11 bases left between them.